The rows below give T cell receptor beta chains drawn from one sample of a study of T cells after yellow fever vaccination. One entry per CDR3 protein, called by TCRdb with MiXCR from the 5' RACE reads. The data contain about 580,000 distinct CDR3 sequences, less than 20% of them singletons. The sample consisted of PBMCs, taken 5 to 6 days after the first yellow fever vaccination. Receptor source: a man younger than 35 who received the YFV17D yellow fever vaccine. Each CDR3 is given with its conserved first and last residue. The D gene is left open where the match is weak. Size is stated for part of the rows, as once, few or many counts, or as a class when the clone is expanded.

j_call | d_call | clone_size | v_call | cdr3_aa | cdr3_nt
TRBJ2-3 | TRBD1 | - | TRBV2 | CASSEGQGDTDTQYF | TGTGCCAGCAGTGAGGGACAGGGGGACACAGATACGCAGTATTTT
TRBJ1-5 | TRBD1 | few | TRBV7-9 | CASSFDRVGPQHF | TGTGCCAGCAGCTTCGACAGGGTTGGCCCCCAGCATTTT
TRBJ2-1 | TRBD1 | many | TRBV2 | CASTLTGAVDEQFF | TGTGCCAGCACTCTGACAGGGGCTGTCGATGAGCAGTTCTTC
TRBJ1-1 | TRBD1 | - | TRBV7-3 | CASSLIWRTGGFEAFF | TGTGCCAGCAGCTTAATTTGGAGGACAGGGGGATTTGAAGCTTTCTTT
TRBJ2-7 | - | - | TRBV11-2 | CASSFILEDEQYF | TGTGCCAGCAGCTTCATCCTAGAGGACGAGCAGTACTTC
TRBJ2-1 | - | few | TRBV12-3/TRBV12-4 | CASSFRTGKEEQFF | TGTGCCAGCAGTTTTAGGACGGGAAAGGAGGAGCAGTTCTTC
TRBJ1-4 | TRBD1 | - | TRBV15 | CATSRDPTGGVEKLFF | TGTGCCACCAGCAGAGATCCAACAGGGGGAGTTGAAAAACTGTTTTTT
TRBJ1-2 | - | - | TRBV3-1 | CASSRELWGYTF | TGTGCCAGCAGCCGGGAGCTATGGGGCTACACCTTC
TRBJ2-7 | TRBD2 | few | TRBV20-1 | CSAETSGGYEQYF | TGCAGTGCTGAGACTAGCGGGGGGTACGAGCAGTACTTC
TRBJ1-1 | - | - | TRBV28 | CASSLSVDWGVAFF | TGTGCCAGCAGCCTCAGCGTCGATTGGGGTGTCGCTTTCTTT
TRBJ1-1 | - | - | TRBV3-1 | CASTTQGNTEAFF | TGTGCCAGCACCACTCAGGGGAACACTGAAGCTTTCTTT
TRBJ2-3 | - | - | TRBV20-1 | CSARGRSGASYTDTQYF | TGCAGTGCTAGAGGCCGGTCGGGGGCCTCATACACAGATACGCAGTATTTT
TRBJ1-5 | - | - | TRBV6-5 | CASSYSSHKNQPQHF | TGTGCCAGCAGTTACTCGAGTCACAAGAACCAGCCCCAGCATTTT
TRBJ2-3 | TRBD2 | few | TRBV12-3/TRBV12-4 | CASSFLAGGRDTQYF | TGTGCCAGCAGTTTTCTGGCGGGGGGGCGGGATACGCAGTATTTT
TRBJ2-1 | TRBD2 | many | TRBV3-1 | CASSQAGAGGFYEQFF | TGTGCCAGCAGCCAAGCGGGGGCGGGGGGGTTCTATGAGCAGTTCTTC
TRBJ2-3 | TRBD1 | few | TRBV29-1 | CSVGIQGMGTDTQYF | TGCAGCGTAGGGATACAGGGGATGGGTACAGATACGCAGTATTTT
TRBJ2-1 | - | - | TRBV20-1 | CSASGGWSYNEQFF | TGCAGTGCTAGCGGGGGATGGTCCTACAATGAGCAGTTCTTC
TRBJ2-3 | - | few | TRBV5-1 | CASSTWGQSTDTQYF | TGCGCCAGCAGCACGTGGGGACAATCCACAGATACGCAGTATTTT
TRBJ2-3 | TRBD1 | - | TRBV7-8 | CASSSQGVTDTQYF | TGTGCCAGCAGCTCACAGGGGGTCACAGATACGCAGTATTTT
TRBJ2-3 | - | few | TRBV9 | CASSPTSRTDTQYF | TGTGCCAGCAGCCCGACAAGCCGCACAGATACGCAGTATTTT
TRBJ2-1 | - | few | TRBV5-1 | CASQALSSYNEQFF | TGCGCCAGCCAGGCCCTGAGCTCCTACAATGAGCAGTTCTTC
TRBJ1-3 | - | - | TRBV10-3 | CAISESKGSSGNTIYF | TGTGCCATCAGTGAGTCGAAGGGGAGCTCTGGAAACACCATATATTTT
TRBJ2-2 | - | - | TRBV7-7 | CASSSRGATGELFF | TGTGCTAGCAGTAGCCGGGGAGCCACCGGGGAGCTGTTTTTT
TRBJ2-3 | TRBD2 | many | TRBV9 | CASSAVAGGNTDTQYF | TGTGCCAGCAGCGCAGTAGCGGGGGGGAACACAGATACGCAGTATTTT
TRBJ1-1 | - | few | TRBV18 | CASSPRQTNTEAFF | TGTGCCAGCTCACCGCGGCAGACTAACACTGAAGCTTTCTTT